This TCR beta chain originates from a study of tissue T cells after allogeneic stem cell transplantation. Study-level points and caveats: Anatomically similar tissues had similar TCR repertoires within each patient. Blood and spleen captured only part of the tissue TCR repertoire.

With regard to this clone: Its antigen is not identified. The gene names here belong to mouse. The CDR3 end lies 1 residue beyond the end of the read and is filled in from the germline J gene.

CDR1 is SGHLS, CDR2 HYDKME, per germline. V lost 0 bases, J lost 5 bases, and 11 bases lay in between. This CDR3 spans 14 amino acids. Time point meaning: mouse harvest day 7 after allogeneic transplant. Each mouse received 10^7 T-cell-depleted marrow cells plus 10^6 splenic CD5+ T cells by tail vein. TCRbeta CDR3 was sequenced at survey depth with template counts. Some clones are missing from TCRdb's copy, which holds only in-frame ones; the method was immunoSEQ multiplex PCR. The sample consists of under 3,000 clones, 50% to 55% of them appearing once. What was sequenced was spleen. This clonotype was sampled from a female BALB/c mouse given C57BL/6 T cells with graft-versus-host disease after an allogeneic hematopoietic cell transplant. The rearrangement uses TRBV12-2 and TRBJ2-5, with D maybe TRBD1 (6 bases). CDR3 DNA, as far as it was read: TGTGCCAGCTCTCTCGACCAGGGGCGAGACACCCAGTAC. It specifies CASSLDQGRDTQY. The full CDR3 reads CASSLDQGRDTQYF. The full variable domain, its missing parts supplied by reference TRBV12-2 and TRBJ2-5, is NSGVVQSPRYIIKGKGERSILKCIPISGHLSVAWYQQTQGQELKFFIQHYDKMERDKGNLPSRFSVQQFDDYHSEMNMSALELEDSAVYFCASSLDQGRDTQYFGPGTRLLVL.